The entry below describes one T cell receptor (beta chain). CDR1 is WNHNN and CDR2 is SYGVQD in the germline V gene (reference sequence). This CDR3 has 16 residues. The V and J ends lost 3 bases and 2 bases respectively, with 15 bases between them. Generated by immunoSEQ multiplex PCR, the TCRdb table keeps only in-frame clones and is missing some. The sample includes over 50,000 clones, 70% to 85% of them seen just once. The entry originates in a study of OX40 agonist ivuxolimab in advanced cancers. At the level of the study: Cohort: approximately 79% men, mean age around 61, aged roughly 20 to 79.

The sequence was collected from an adult with an advanced solid tumor such as melanoma, head and neck, liver or kidney cancer. The chain links TRBV10-1 to TRBJ2-3; no firm D call. Sequenced material: CD4+ or CD8+ T cells sorted from blood, taken in a trial of the OX40 agonist ivuxolimab. The CDR3 is CASSEFSLQDTDTQYF. CDR3 nucleotides: TGCGCCAGCAGTGAATTCTCTCTACAAGACACAGATACGCAGTATTTT.